The 16 T cell receptor beta chains in this list originate from one sample, sequenced in a study of identical twins. MiXCR, applied by TCRdb to the 5' RACE reads, yields one record per CDR3 protein. The data contain 520,000 or so distinct CDR3 sequences, around 20% of them singletons. The same specimen was also included in a second study, on T cells expressing NK-cell markers.

The sequencing sample was made of CD4+ T cells sorted from blood. Every receptor here comes from a woman aged 18-29 years in good health.

V and J are TRBV20-1 and TRBJ2-5; 7 nucleotides agree with TRBD2. Germline CDR1 is DFQATT and CDR2 is SNEGSKA (reference sequence). V was pared by 6 bases and J by 7 bases, with 11 bases of the junction left unmatched. The CDR3 loop spans 13 amino acids. This chain's CDR3 is CSARFGGIGTQYF. The CDR3 DNA is TGCAGTGCCAGGTTCGGGGGGATCGGGACCCAGTACTTC.

This clonotype was detected only a few times. The J gene is TRBJ1-1, the V gene TRBV5-1; TRBD1 might be the D (5 bases). Germline assignment: CDR1 SGHRS and CDR2 YFSETQ. The V and J ends lost 4 bases and 4 bases respectively, with 17 bases between them. CDR3 length: 15 amino acids. CDR3 protein: CASSPSGGAGTEAFF. The DNA for the CDR3 is TGCGCCAGCAGCCCGAGCGGTGGGGCGGGCACTGAAGCTTTCTTT.

This clonotype was observed a handful of times. The gene calls are TRBV3-1 and TRBJ1-2; unclear D gene. V was pared by 1 base and J by 5 bases, with 11 bases between. The CDR3 is made up of 14 amino acids. Germline assignment: CDR1 LGHDT and CDR2 YNNKEL (reference sequence). The CDR3 region is CASSQGAVGYGYTF. The CDR3 DNA is TGTGCCAGCAGCCAAGGTGCCGTTGGTTATGGCTACACCTTC.

The V and J genes are TRBV5-1 and TRBJ1-5; a weak D match, TRBD1 (6 bases). This CDR3 spans 14 amino acids. Germline lookup yields CDR1 SGHRS and CDR2 YFSETQ. V gave up 4 bases and J gave up 9 bases, with 17 bases separating them. CDR3 region: CASSKDSDQRPQHF. Here the CDR3 DNA reads TGCGCCAGCAGCAAGGACAGTGACCAGAGGCCCCAGCATTTT.

The chain couples TRBV20-1 to TRBJ2-7; no clear D. CDR3 length: 14 residues. V dropped 4 bases and J dropped 8 bases, with 21 bases sitting between them. Germline V gene data show CDR1 as DFQATT and CDR2 as SNEGSKA (reference sequence). The CDR3: CSATSANPDWKQYF. Written as DNA, the CDR3 is TGCAGTGCTACCTCAGCGAATCCGGATTGGAAGCAGTACTTC.

This chain connects TRBV7-9 to TRBJ2-1, with 11 positions matching TRBD1. The CDR3 extends over 17 amino acids. Trimming took 7 bases from V and 9 from J; bases not matched to a gene: 17. Germline CDR1 is SEHNR and CDR2 is FQNEAQ (reference sequence). This CDR3 reads CASILPRWGQGVSEQFF. CDR3 DNA: TGTGCCAGCATCCTCCCCCGGTGGGGACAGGGGGTGTCTGAGCAGTTCTTC.

The V and J genes are TRBV20-1 and TRBJ2-4; 7 nucleotides match TRBD1. This CDR3 has 19 amino acids. CDR1 DFQATT and CDR2 SNEGSKA come from the germline V gene (reference sequence). V was pared by 3 bases and J by 0 bases, with 17 bases of the junction left unmatched. CDR3 sequence reads: CSASREKGQTNLAKNIQYF. Here the CDR3 DNA reads TGCAGTGCTAGTAGAGAAAAGGGACAGACAAATCTAGCCAAAAACATTCAGTACTTC.

This clonotype was observed once. The chain joins TRBV15 to TRBJ2-7; 7 bases fit TRBD2. Germline CDR1 LNHNV, CDR2 YYDKDF (reference sequence). The CDR3 length is 14 residues. V lost 0 bases and J lost 5; bases outside the gene matches: 4. In DNA, the CDR3 is TGTGCCACCAGCAGAGAGTTGGGAGGGCACGAGCAGTACTTC. It specifies CATSRELGGHEQYF.

This chain connects TRBV10-3 to TRBJ2-7; D possibly corresponds to TRBD2 (5 bases). V dropped 3 bases and J dropped 0 bases, with 12 bases sitting between them. Germline-derived CDR1 and CDR2 are ENHRY and SYGVKD. CDR3 length equals 15 residues. The CDR3 sequence: CAISEMRLSSYEQYF. The CDR3 coding sequence is TGTGCCATCAGTGAAATGCGACTAAGCTCCTACGAGCAGTACTTC.

This clonotype was seen many times. This rearrangement joins TRBV6-1 to TRBJ1-1, with D possibly being TRBD1 (5 bases). The CDR3 spans 15 residues. From germline, CDR1 is MNHNS and CDR2 SASEGT. Trimming shortened V by 5 bases and J by 2 bases, and 15 bases separated the two germline ends. CDR3 nucleotides: TGTGCCAGCAGTCCAGTCGGGGGTCCCAACACTGAAGCTTTCTTT. Encoded protein: CASSPVGGPNTEAFF.

This clonotype was observed a handful of times. V gene TRBV24-1 combines with J gene TRBJ2-3; TRBD2 aligns across 11 bases. Germline CDR1 reads KGHDR; CDR2 reads SFDVKD. This CDR3 has 14 amino acids. V trimming: 3 bases; J trimming: 6 bases; junction bases outside the gene matches: 1. The CDR3: CATSDASGGDTQYF. The CDR3 region has the DNA TGTGCCACCAGTGATGCTAGCGGGGGGGATACGCAGTATTTT.

This clonotype came up a few times. The chain uses TRBV20-1 and TRBJ2-2; perhaps TRBD2 as D (6 bases). The CDR3 contains 14 residues. Trimming cost V 3 bases and J 3 bases, with 11 bases left between them. From germline, CDR1 is DFQATT and CDR2 SNEGSKA (reference sequence). The CDR3 DNA follows: TGCAGTGCTAGTTGGCGCGGGGACACCGGGGAGCTGTTTTTT. Its protein is CSASWRGDTGELFF.

The chain employs TRBV12-3 or TRBV12-4 and TRBJ1-3; D is unresolved. The germline V and J ends were trimmed by 3 bases and 5 bases, with 5 bases remaining between them. The CDR3 sequence is 12 residues long. The CDR3 nucleotides read TGTGCCAGCAGTTTGAACCGAAACACCATATATTTT. This gives the protein CASSLNRNTIYF.

The chain uses TRBV6-6 and TRBJ1-1; D uncertain. V was shortened by 2 bases and J by 11 bases, with 12 bases between the two germline ends. The germline CDR1 and CDR2 sequences are MNHNY and SVGAGI (reference sequence). The length of the CDR3 is 12 residues. CDR3 bases: TGTGCCAGCAGTTACGGAGGGAGCCGGGCTTTCTTT. Translation gives CASSYGGSRAFF.

The chain recombines TRBV18 with TRBJ2-5; D is uncertain. This CDR3 spans 14 amino acids. Germline values: CDR1 KGHSH, CDR2 LQKENI. Trimming took off 3 bases at V and 3 bases at J, with 11 bases between the two ends. CDR3 loop: CASSPSLLKETQYF. Written as DNA, the CDR3 is TGTGCCAGCTCACCCTCGTTGCTGAAAGAGACCCAGTACTTC.

The chain carries TRBV7-2 and TRBJ2-7; 9 bases agree with TRBD1. CDR3 length: 16 residues. V lost 5 bases and J lost 0; bases outside the gene matches: 8. Germline CDR1 is SGHTA and CDR2 is FQGNSA. CDR3 bases: TGTGCCAGCAGCAAGGCAACAGGGGGCGGCTCCTACGAGCAGTACTTC. This gives the protein CASSKATGGGSYEQYF.